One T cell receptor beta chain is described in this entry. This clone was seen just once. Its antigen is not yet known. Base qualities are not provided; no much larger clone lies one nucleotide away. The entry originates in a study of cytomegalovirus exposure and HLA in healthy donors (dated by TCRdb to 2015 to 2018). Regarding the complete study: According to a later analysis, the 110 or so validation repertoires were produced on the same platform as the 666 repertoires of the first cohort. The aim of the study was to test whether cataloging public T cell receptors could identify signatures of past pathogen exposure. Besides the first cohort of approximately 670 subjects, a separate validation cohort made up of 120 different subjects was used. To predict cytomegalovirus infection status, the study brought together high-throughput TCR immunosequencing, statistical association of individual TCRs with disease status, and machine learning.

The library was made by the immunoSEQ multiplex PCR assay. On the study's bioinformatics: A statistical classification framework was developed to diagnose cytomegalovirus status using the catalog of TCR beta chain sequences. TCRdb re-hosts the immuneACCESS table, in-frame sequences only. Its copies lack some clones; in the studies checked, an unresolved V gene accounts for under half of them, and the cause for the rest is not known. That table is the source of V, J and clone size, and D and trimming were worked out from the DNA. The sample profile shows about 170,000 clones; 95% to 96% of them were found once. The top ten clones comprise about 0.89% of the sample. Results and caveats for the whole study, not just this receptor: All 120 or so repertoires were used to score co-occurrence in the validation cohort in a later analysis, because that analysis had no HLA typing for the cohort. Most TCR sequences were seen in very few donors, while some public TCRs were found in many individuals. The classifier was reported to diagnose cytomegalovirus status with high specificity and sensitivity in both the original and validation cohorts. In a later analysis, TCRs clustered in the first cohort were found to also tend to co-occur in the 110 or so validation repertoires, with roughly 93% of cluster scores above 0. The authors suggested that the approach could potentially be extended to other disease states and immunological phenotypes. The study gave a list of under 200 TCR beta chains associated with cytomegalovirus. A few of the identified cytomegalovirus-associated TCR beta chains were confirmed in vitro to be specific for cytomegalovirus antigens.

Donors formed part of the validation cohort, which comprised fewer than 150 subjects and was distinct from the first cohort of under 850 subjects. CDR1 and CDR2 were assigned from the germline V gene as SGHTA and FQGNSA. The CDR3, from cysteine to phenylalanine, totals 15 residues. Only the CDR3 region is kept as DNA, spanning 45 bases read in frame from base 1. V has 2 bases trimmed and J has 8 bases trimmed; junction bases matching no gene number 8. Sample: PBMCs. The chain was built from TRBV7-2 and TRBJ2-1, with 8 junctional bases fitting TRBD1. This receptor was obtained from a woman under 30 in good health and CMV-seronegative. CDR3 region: CASSLLGQGEDEQFF. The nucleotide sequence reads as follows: TGTGCCAGCAGCTTATTAGGACAGGGTGAAGATGAGCAGTTCTTC. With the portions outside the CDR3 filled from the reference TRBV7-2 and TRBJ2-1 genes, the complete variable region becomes GAGVSQSPSNKVTEKGKDVELRCDPISGHTALYWYRQSLGQGLEFLIYFQGNSAPDKSGLPSDRFSAERTGGSVSTLTIQRTQQEDSAVYLCASSLLGQGEDEQFFGPGTRLTVL.